Listed below are T cell receptor beta chains from one sample, sequenced in a study of blood T cell repertoires in COVID-19. Assay: immunoSEQ multiplex PCR; the TCRdb copy retains only in-frame clones and omits some. The profile covers about 70,000 clones, with roughly 79% appearing a single time and 20% to 25% taken by the ten largest. Sequencing used peripheral blood. The source of these receptors is a woman aged 70-85 years with acute or convalescent COVID-19. Both conserved end residues are part of each CDR3. The order of the fields is D gene, clone size, J gene, V gene, CDR3 length, CDR3 protein. The D gene is left open where the match is weak. A clone size is listed for some rows: how often the clone was seen (once, few, many), or a class if it is expanded.

- - TRBJ2-7 TRBV21-1 17 CASSRTATPVRSYEQYF
- once TRBJ1-1 TRBV10-2 13 CASRAQGLREAFF
- - TRBJ1-5 TRBV6-5 14 CASSLRDSNQPQHF
- - TRBJ1-4 TRBV5-8 16 CASSPGVRANNEKLFF
TRBD1 - TRBJ1-2 TRBV7-2 16 CASSPSPGTGSGGYTF
TRBD1 once TRBJ1-2 TRBV10-3 14 CAIRGRQGNYGYTF
TRBD2 - TRBJ2-1 TRBV7-9 15 CASSVTSLSYNEQFF
- once TRBJ2-5 TRBV5-8 14 CASSRGQIQETQYF
- - TRBJ1-4 TRBV9 17 CASSVGAGWVANEKLFF
- - TRBJ2-7 TRBV6-5 12 CASSQGGFEQYF
TRBD1 - TRBJ2-1 TRBV6-6 13 CASSSDREYEQFF
- - TRBJ2-7 TRBV7-2 15 CASSWETGSSYEQYF
- - TRBJ1-2 TRBV5-1 15 CASSQSGAEYYGYTF
- - TRBJ1-4 TRBV6-6 11 CASMGAEKLFF
TRBD1 - TRBJ1-6 TRBV27 15 CASSYGQGGNSPLHF
- - TRBJ1-1 TRBV7-8 13 CASRPPGLTEAFF
TRBD1 - TRBJ2-7 TRBV24-1 16 CATSDPPGQGGYEQYF